The 24 T cell receptor beta chains reported below all come from one sample, sequenced in a study of blood T cell repertoires in COVID-19. Sequencing was performed with immunoSEQ multiplex PCR; in TCRdb, only in-frame clones are kept and a portion is missing. The sample shows about 300,000 clones, about 91% of them seen only once. The sequencing sample was made of peripheral blood. The receptors shown here come from a woman aged 30 to 39 who had recovered from COVID-19.

The chain links TRBV24-1 to TRBJ2-2, with 10 bases lining up with TRBD1. Germline V lookup: CDR1 KGHDR, CDR2 SFDVKD. With V trimmed by 4 bases and J by 7 bases, 5 bases remained unmatched. The CDR3 is 15 amino acids. In nucleotides, the CDR3 is TGTGCCACCAGTGAACCGGGACAGGGGAACGGGGAGCTGTTTTTT. Encoded protein: CATSEPGQGNGELFF.

Only one count was recorded for this clone. This chain connects TRBV7-2 to TRBJ2-3; 9 bases fit TRBD2. Germline values: CDR1 SGHTA, CDR2 FQGNSA. V lost 4 bases to trimming and J lost 0 bases; unmatched junction nucleotides: 5. CDR3 length: 16 residues. CDR3: CASSSGLALSTDTQYF. CDR3 nucleotide sequence: TGTGCCAGCAGCTCAGGACTAGCGCTAAGCACAGATACGCAGTATTTT.

The CDR3 region is CASSLTGTKNVLTF. The CDR3 coding sequence is TGTGCCAGCAGCCTCACCGGGACAAAAAACGTCCTGACTTTC. The genes are TRBV9 and TRBJ2-6; perhaps TRBD1 as D (6 bases). With 4 bases removed from V and 10 bases from J, the gap between germline ends came to 15 bases. The CDR3 covers 14 residues. Germline-derived CDR1 and CDR2 are SGDLS and YYNGEE.

V gene TRBV2 combines with J gene TRBJ2-5; 11 nucleotides line up with TRBD1. CDR3 length equals 14 residues. Germline assignment: CDR1 SNHLY and CDR2 FYNNEI. Germline trimming cut 10 bases from V and 5 bases from J; bases unmatched to any gene: 9. CDR3: CATALDRGRETQYF. CDR3 bases: TGTGCCACCGCACTGGACAGGGGGCGGGAGACCCAGTACTTC.

V and J are TRBV11-1 and TRBJ2-3; a possible D gene is TRBD1 (5 bases). The CDR3 is 16 amino acids. Trimming pared 5 bases from V and 2 bases from J, leaving 17 bases between. In germline, CDR1 is SGHAT, CDR2 FQDESV (reference sequence). The CDR3 sequence is CASSPGSGSTTDTQYF. The DNA of the CDR3 is TGTGCCAGCAGCCCAGGGTCAGGAAGCACCACAGATACGCAGTATTTT.

The chain couples TRBV28 to TRBJ1-2, with unresolved D. The CDR3 length is 14 residues. Trimming removed 3 bases from V and 1 base from J, with 9 bases in between. CDR1 and CDR2 (germline): MDHEN, SYDVKM. The CDR3 nucleotides read TGTGCCAGCAGTTTGGGCAGCAATAACTATGGCTACACCTTC. Translating it yields CASSLGSNNYGYTF.

As to this clone: This CDR3 is also generated by other DNA sequences in the sample. The chain links TRBV5-1 to TRBJ2-7, with 9 bases aligning to TRBD1. The length of the CDR3 is 14 residues. CDR1 is SGHRS and CDR2 is YFSETQ in the germline V gene. Trimming took 3 bases from V and 1 from J; bases not matched to a gene: 2. The CDR3 here is CASSSGTGSYEQYF. The CDR3 nucleotides are TGCGCCAGCAGCTCAGGGACAGGGTCCTACGAGCAGTACTTC.

The chain is built from TRBV7-2 and TRBJ1-1, with D uncertain. The V gene lost 1 base and the J gene lost 3 bases, with 15 bases spanning the gap. Germline V CDR1 and CDR2: SGHTA, FQGNSA. This CDR3 region has 16 residues. CDR3 protein: CASSLGVGLRDTEAFF. The CDR3 DNA reads as TGTGCCAGCAGCTTAGGGGTAGGGTTGAGGGACACTGAAGCTTTCTTT.

V is TRBV11-3 and J is TRBJ1-1; no clear D gene. Trimming took 4 bases from V and 6 from J, leaving 12 bases between them. Germline CDR1 SGHNT, CDR2 YENEEA. The CDR3 has 13 amino acids. The CDR3 DNA reads TGTGCCAGCAGCTATGGAGCTGGCTCTGAAGCTTTCTTT. This gives the protein CASSYGAGSEAFF.

J is TRBJ2-3 and V is TRBV7-3; the match to TRBD2 covers 10 bases. V lost 5 bases, J lost 1 base, and 9 bases stayed unmatched. Germline loops: CDR1 SGHTA, CDR2 FQGTGA. The CDR3 is 17 residues long. The CDR3 region has the DNA TGTGCCAGCAGCCCCCCAGCTAGCGGGGGACGCACAGATACGCAGTATTTT. Protein product: CASSPPASGGRTDTQYF. Filled out from reference TRBV7-3 and TRBJ2-3, the complete variable domain reads GAGVSQTPSNKVTEKGKYVELRCDPISGHTALYWYRQSLGQGPEFLIYFQGTGAADDSGLPNDRFFAVRPEGSVSTLKIQRTERGDSAVYLCASSPPASGGRTDTQYFGPGTRLTVL.

The chain uses TRBV7-2 and TRBJ2-3, with 7 nucleotides matching TRBD2. This CDR3 comprises 17 residues. Germline CDR1 reads SGHTA; CDR2 reads FQGNSA. Trimming at V came to 1 base and at J to 1 base, leaving 8 bases not matched to a gene. The CDR3: CASSLGPKAGGTDTQYF. In nucleotides, the CDR3 is TGTGCCAGCAGCTTAGGGCCCAAGGCGGGGGGCACAGATACGCAGTATTTT.

Details on this clone: Other nucleotide sequences in the sample specify the same CDR3. V and J are TRBV28 and TRBJ1-5; 7 nucleotides line up with TRBD1. After removal of 6 bases from V and 0 bases from J, the junction contained 5 bases not matched to a gene. This CDR3 region has 15 residues. The germline V gene has CDR1 MDHEN and CDR2 SYDVKM. CDR3 sequence: CASRLQGNSNQPQHF. As DNA, the CDR3 is TGTGCCAGCAGACTACAGGGGAATAGCAATCAGCCCCAGCATTTT.

The chain combines TRBV2 with TRBJ2-3, with D maybe TRBD1 (5 bases). The CDR3 sequence is 14 residues long. CDR1 and CDR2 from the germline V gene are SNHLY and FYNNEI. V shed 7 bases and J shed 1 base, with 12 bases lying between them. In DNA form, the CDR3 reads TGTGCCAGCAACACCATACAGGGCACAGATACGCAGTATTTT. Its protein is CASNTIQGTDTQYF.

This chain connects TRBV3-1 (or the pseudogene TRBV3-2) to TRBJ1-3; D is undetermined. Germline V gives CDR1 LGHDT, CDR2 YNNKEL (reference sequence). V lost 2 bases, J lost 0 bases, and 8 bases lay in between. The CDR3 contains 15 residues. The CDR3 sequence: CASSQPGYSGNTIYF. DNA of the CDR3: TGTGCCAGCAGCCAACCGGGTTACTCTGGAAACACCATATATTTT.

The chain employs TRBV29-1 and TRBJ1-1; D is ambiguous. This CDR3 has 13 residues. CDR1 and CDR2 (germline): SQVTM, ANQGSEA. V shed 4 bases and J shed 4 bases, with 13 bases lying between them. The CDR3 coding sequence is TGCAGCGTTGTAGTAGGGAGAGGCACTGAAGCTTTCTTT. It is translated as CSVVVGRGTEAFF.

The chain employs TRBV9 and TRBJ1-3; 8 positions match TRBD1. Trimming cost V 2 bases and J 2 bases; bases outside gene matches: 3. The germline CDR1 and CDR2 sequences are SGDLS and YYNGEE. The CDR3 is 15 amino acids. This chain's CDR3 is CASSVQGAAGNTIYF. CDR3 nucleotides: TGTGCCAGCAGCGTTCAGGGGGCGGCTGGAAACACCATATATTTT.

A single count supports this clone. The chain uses TRBV5-6 and TRBJ1-2, with D possibly matching TRBD1 (6 bases). The CDR3 covers 11 residues. The germline CDR1 and CDR2 sequences are SGHDT and YYEEEE. V gave up 3 bases and J gave up 14 bases, with 14 bases separating them. This CDR3 reads CASSYRDIYTF. In nucleotides, the CDR3 is TGTGCCAGCAGCTACCGGGACATTTATACCTTC.

A word on this clone: The sample holds other DNA sequences that translate to the same CDR3. The chain joins TRBV9 to TRBJ1-2; TRBD1 is a possible D gene (5 bases). Germline loops: CDR1 SGDLS, CDR2 YYNGEE. V was pared by 2 bases and J by 1 base, with 9 bases between. The CDR3 has 14 amino acids. The CDR3 loop reads CASSVGRGNYGYTF. The CDR3 region has the DNA TGTGCCAGCAGCGTGGGGCGGGGTAACTATGGCTACACCTTC.

This clone has a handful of counts. This chain uses TRBV28 with TRBJ1-1; 7 nucleotides align to TRBD1. Germline V gene lookup returns CDR1 MDHEN and CDR2 SYDVKM. J lost 0 bases, V lost 6 bases, and 4 bases had no gene match. This CDR3 region has 14 residues. This CDR3 is CASRTGAMNTEAFF. The CDR3 nucleotides read TGTGCCAGCAGAACAGGGGCCATGAACACTGAAGCTTTCTTT.

This clone was counted at least ten times. The chain combines TRBV27 with TRBJ1-5, with no clear D. Per germline, CDR1 MNHEY and CDR2 SMNVEV (reference sequence). The CDR3 spans 14 residues. With 10 bases removed from V and 0 bases from J, the gap between germline ends came to 13 bases. The CDR3 DNA sequence: TGTGCCACCCGGACTTCCTATAGCAATCAGCCCCAGCATTTT. Protein: CATRTSYSNQPQHF.

The V and J genes are TRBV6-2 or TRBV6-3 and TRBJ1-5; 7 bases are shared with TRBD1. Germline V CDR1 and CDR2: MNHEY, SVGEGT. The V gene end was trimmed by 5 bases and the J gene end by 1 base; junction bases not matched to a gene: 2. The CDR3 has 14 residues. Written as DNA, the CDR3 is TGTGCCAGCAGTGGGACAGCCAGCAATCAGCCCCAGCATTTT. The encoded protein is CASSGTASNQPQHF.

The chain has TRBV5-4 and TRBJ1-2, with D possibly being TRBD1 (5 bases). The CDR3 runs 13 residues. The germline gives CDR1 SGHNT, CDR2 YYREEE (reference sequence). Trimming removed 0 bases from V and 8 bases from J, with 11 bases in between. The CDR3 region is CASSLGGAGGYTF. CDR3 DNA: TGTGCCAGCAGCTTGGGGGGCGCTGGAGGCTACACCTTC.

This clone was counted a single time. The V gene is TRBV7-2, the J gene TRBJ1-5; no reliable D call. Germline assignment: CDR1 SGHTA and CDR2 FQGNSA. V lost 1 base to trimming and J lost 7 bases, with 8 bases between them. This CDR3 comprises 13 residues. The DNA for the CDR3 is TGTGCCAGCAGCTTAGAAAAACGGCAGCCCCAGCATTTT. Translating it yields CASSLEKRQPQHF. The variable domain in full, completed from reference TRBV7-2 and TRBJ1-5, reads GAGVSQSPSNKVTEKGKDVELRCDPISGHTALYWYRQSLGQGLEFLIYFQGNSAPDKSGLPSDRFSAERTGGSVSTLTIQRTQQEDSAVYLCASSLEKRQPQHFGDGTRLSIL.

In DNA, the CDR3 is TGTGCCAGCACCCTTAAAATCCAAGAGACCCAGTACTTC. This sequence encodes CASTLKIQETQYF. The chain joins TRBV6-5 to TRBJ2-5; unclear D gene. CDR1 MNHEY and CDR2 SVGAGI come from the germline V gene. The CDR3 is made up of 13 amino acids. The V gene lost 7 bases and the J gene lost 1 base, with 10 bases spanning the gap.